These 2 T cell receptor beta chains share one sample of origin, sequenced in a study of neoadjuvant nivolumab and ipilimumab in lung cancer. Assay used: immunoSEQ multiplex PCR; TCRdb lists only in-frame clones, some missing. The data show 6,000 to 8,500 clones, 65% to 85% seen once. The source material was tumor tissue, sampled after neoadjuvant nivolumab, alone or with ipilimumab, at or shortly before surgery. Receptors originate from an adult with non-small cell lung cancer.

This clone was observed a few times. The chain links TRBV6-6 to TRBJ2-7, with a tentative D call TRBD1 (5 bases). Germline CDR1 is MNHNY and CDR2 is SVGAGI (reference sequence). The V end was cut by 2 bases, the J end by 3 bases, with 8 bases between. This CDR3 region has 13 residues. The CDR3: CASSYDSHYEQYF. The CDR3 DNA is TGTGCCAGCAGTTACGACAGCCACTACGAGCAGTACTTC.

The CDR3 region is CASRERGADIQYF. As DNA, the CDR3 is TGCGCCAGCAGAGAGAGGGGCGCAGACATTCAGTACTTC. The chain links TRBV5-1 to TRBJ2-4; D may correspond to TRBD1 or TRBD2 (5 bases each). The germline V gene has CDR1 SGHRS and CDR2 YFSETQ. This CDR3 region has 13 residues. Trimming removed 5 bases at V and 8 bases at J, with 14 bases between.